This TCR beta chain was recorded in a study of CD8 T cells in Susac syndrome. The authors reverse transcribed roughly 0.5 to 1 ug RNA with random hexamers. Amplification of TCR beta CDR3 used immunoSEQ multiplex PCR across 54 Vbeta and 13 Jbeta. A single record per CDR3 protein comes from TCRdb applying MiXCR to the immunoSEQ multiplex PCR reads. The data hold around 180,000 distinct CDR3 sequences, with approximately 95% observed a single time. Germline CDR1 is SNHLY and CDR2 is FYNNEI. This CDR3 contains 15 residues. V lost 7 bases and J 0 bases, leaving 14 bases between the germline ends. The T cells that were sequenced for TCR beta were CD8+ and CD4+ cells from blood. Control patients had untreated stable or active relapsing-remitting multiple sclerosis by revised McDonald criteria.

The chain recombines TRBV2 with TRBJ2-3; unclear D gene. The source is a human donor with multiple sclerosis. The sample comprised CD8+ T cells from PBMCs. CDR3 DNA: TGTGCCAGCAACCGGGCGGATACTAGCACAGATACGCAGTATTTT. Translation gives CASNRADTSTDTQYF.